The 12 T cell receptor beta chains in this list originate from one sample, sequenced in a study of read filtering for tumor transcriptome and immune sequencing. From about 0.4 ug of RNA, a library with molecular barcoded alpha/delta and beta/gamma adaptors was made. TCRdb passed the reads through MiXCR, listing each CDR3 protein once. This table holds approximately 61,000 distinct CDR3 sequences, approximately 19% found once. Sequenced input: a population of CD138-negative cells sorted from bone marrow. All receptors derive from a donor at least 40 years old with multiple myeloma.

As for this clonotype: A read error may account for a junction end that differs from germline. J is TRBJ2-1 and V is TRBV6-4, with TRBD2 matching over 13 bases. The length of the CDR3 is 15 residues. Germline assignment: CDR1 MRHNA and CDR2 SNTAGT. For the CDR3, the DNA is TGTGCCAGCAGTGAAACTAGCGGGAGGGCTAATGAGCTGTTCTTC. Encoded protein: CASSETSGRANELFF.

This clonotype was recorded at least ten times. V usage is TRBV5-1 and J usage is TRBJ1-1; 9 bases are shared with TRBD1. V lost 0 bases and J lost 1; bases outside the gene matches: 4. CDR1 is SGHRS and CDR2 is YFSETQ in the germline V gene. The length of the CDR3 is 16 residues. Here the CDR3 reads CASSLEQGAKNTEAFF. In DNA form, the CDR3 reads TGCGCCAGCAGCTTGGAACAGGGGGCGAAGAACACTGAAGCTTTCTTT.

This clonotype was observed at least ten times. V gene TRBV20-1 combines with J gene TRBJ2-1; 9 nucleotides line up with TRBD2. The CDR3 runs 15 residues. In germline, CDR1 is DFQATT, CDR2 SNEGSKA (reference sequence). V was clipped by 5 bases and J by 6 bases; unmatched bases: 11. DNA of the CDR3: TGCAGTGCTTGGGCGAGGCTAGCGGGAAGCAATGAGCAGTTCTTC. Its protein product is CSAWARLAGSNEQFF.

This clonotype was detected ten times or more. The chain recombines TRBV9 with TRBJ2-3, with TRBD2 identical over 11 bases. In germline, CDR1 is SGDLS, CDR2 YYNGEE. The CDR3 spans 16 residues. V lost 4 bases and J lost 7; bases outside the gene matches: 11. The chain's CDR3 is CASSPRGSGRANTQYF. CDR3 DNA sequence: TGTGCCAGCAGCCCGAGGGGTAGCGGGAGGGCAAATACGCAGTATTTT.

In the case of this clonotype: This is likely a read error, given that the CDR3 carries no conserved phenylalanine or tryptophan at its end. The CDR3 here is CASSVEVRDSQYS. The CDR3 region has the DNA TGTGCCAGCAGCGTAGAGGTCCGAGATTCGCAGTATTCT. The chain links TRBV9 to TRBJ2-3; D remains ambiguous. Germline CDR1 is SGDLS and CDR2 is YYNGEE. CDR3 length: 13 residues.

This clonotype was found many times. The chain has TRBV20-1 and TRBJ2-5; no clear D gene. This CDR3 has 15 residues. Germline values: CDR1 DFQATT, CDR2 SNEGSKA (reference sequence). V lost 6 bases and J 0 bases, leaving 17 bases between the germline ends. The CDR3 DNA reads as TGCAGTGCGACCGGGTTGGCAGACCACCAAGAGACCCAGTACTTC. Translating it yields CSATGLADHQETQYF.

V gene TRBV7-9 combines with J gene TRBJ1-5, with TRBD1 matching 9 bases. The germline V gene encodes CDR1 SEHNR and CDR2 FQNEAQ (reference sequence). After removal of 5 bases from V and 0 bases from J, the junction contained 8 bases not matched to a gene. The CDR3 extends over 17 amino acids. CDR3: CASSTDRGGYSNQPQHF. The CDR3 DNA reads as TGTGCCAGCAGCACGGACAGGGGAGGTTATAGCAATCAGCCCCAGCATTTT.

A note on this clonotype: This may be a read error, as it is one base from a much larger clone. Here the CDR3 DNA reads TGCAGTGCTAGGTCGTTCATCGGGACGAGACAAGGGACCCAGTACTTC. Residues: CSARSFIGTRQGTQYF. The rearrangement links TRBV20-1 to TRBJ2-5, with D perhaps assigned TRBD1 or TRBD2 (5 bases each). The CDR3 totals 16 residues. CDR1 is DFQATT, CDR2 SNEGSKA, per germline (reference sequence).

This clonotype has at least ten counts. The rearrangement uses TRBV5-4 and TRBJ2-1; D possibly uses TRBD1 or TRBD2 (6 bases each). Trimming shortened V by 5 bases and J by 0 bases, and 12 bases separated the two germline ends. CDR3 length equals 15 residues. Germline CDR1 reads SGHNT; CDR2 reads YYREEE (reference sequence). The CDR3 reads CASRPGGSSYNEQFF. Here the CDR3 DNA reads TGTGCCAGCAGGCCCGGGGGCAGCTCCTACAATGAGCAGTTCTTC.

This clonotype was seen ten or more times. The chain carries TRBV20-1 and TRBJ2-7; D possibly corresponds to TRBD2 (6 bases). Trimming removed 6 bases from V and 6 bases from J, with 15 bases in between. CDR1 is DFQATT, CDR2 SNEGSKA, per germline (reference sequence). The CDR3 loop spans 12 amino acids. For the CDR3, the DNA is TGCAGTGCAACGGGACTTGTCGGCGAGCAGTACTTC. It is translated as CSATGLVGEQYF.

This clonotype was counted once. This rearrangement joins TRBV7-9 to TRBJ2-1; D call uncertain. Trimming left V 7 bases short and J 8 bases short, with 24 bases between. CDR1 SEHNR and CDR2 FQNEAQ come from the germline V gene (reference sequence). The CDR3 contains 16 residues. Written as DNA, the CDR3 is TGTGCCAGCACCCAAAGGAGCCGGAGTAGGTACTATGAGCAGTTCTTC. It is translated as CASTQRSRSRYYEQFF.

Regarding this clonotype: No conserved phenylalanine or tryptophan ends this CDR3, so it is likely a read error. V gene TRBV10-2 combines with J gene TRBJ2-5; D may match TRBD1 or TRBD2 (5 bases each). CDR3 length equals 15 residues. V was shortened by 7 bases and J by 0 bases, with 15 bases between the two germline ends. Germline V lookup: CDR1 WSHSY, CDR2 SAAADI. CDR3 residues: CASIPSWGYQETQYL. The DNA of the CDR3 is TGCGCCAGCATTCCCTCGTGGGGGTACCAAGAGACCCAGTACCTC.